This TCR beta chain derives from a study of identical twins. Deletions cut 1 base from V and 7 bases from J, with 14 bases between. CDR1 is MGHRA and CDR2 is YSYEKL in the germline V gene. This CDR3 spans 15 amino acids. Findings and limits, study-wide: Part of the zero-insertion signal could reflect confounding by invariant MAIT and iNKT cells.

TCRdb independently ran MiXCR on the 5' RACE reads; one entry per CDR3 protein. The sample shows around 1.7 million distinct CDR3 sequences, less than 35% of them seen only once. In regard to this clonotype: The target antigen is unknown.

The chain combines TRBV4-1 with TRBJ1-5, with a possible D match to TRBD1 (5 bases). The origin of this receptor is a newborn girl in good health. Sequenced input: cord blood. CDR3 residues: CASSQVRDSQQPQHF. The CDR3 region has the DNA TGCGCCAGCAGCCAAGTCCGGGACTCCCAACAGCCCCAGCATTTT.